This is a list of T cell receptor beta chains from one sample in a study of identical twins. MiXCR was run by TCRdb on the 5' RACE reads, yielding one entry per CDR3 protein. Of 520,000 or so distinct CDR3 sequences detected, roughly 21% appear once; the ten largest clones hold 0.91%. These same data were also listed under a study on T cells expressing NK-cell markers.

Sequencing was done on a sample of CD4+ T cells sorted from blood. Every receptor here comes from a woman in her late teens or twenties in good health. Both conserved end residues are part of each CDR3. A D gene is named only where the DNA matches it firmly. Only part of the rows carry a size: once, few, many, or a class if the clone is expanded.

v_gene: TRBV20-1
j_gene: TRBJ1-2
abundance: NA
d_gene: NA
CDR3nt: TGCAGTGCTAGGCAGACTTACTATGGCTACACCTTC
CDR3aa: CSARQTYYGYTF

v_gene: TRBV5-6
j_gene: TRBJ2-7
abundance: NA
d_gene: TRBD1
CDR3nt: TGTGCCAGCAGCGCCCCCAGGGGGCTCGAGCAGTACTTC
CDR3aa: CASSAPRGLEQYF

v_gene: TRBV11-3
j_gene: TRBJ2-3
abundance: NA
d_gene: NA
CDR3nt: TGTGCCAGCAGCTTCGGGGGAACCTTCACAGATACGCAGTATTTT
CDR3aa: CASSFGGTFTDTQYF

v_gene: TRBV11-2
j_gene: TRBJ2-5
abundance: NA
d_gene: NA
CDR3nt: TGTGCCAGCAGCTTAGATCCCGGACCCGTAGAGACCCAGTACTTC
CDR3aa: CASSLDPGPVETQYF

v_gene: TRBV12-3/TRBV12-4
j_gene: TRBJ1-6
abundance: few
d_gene: TRBD1
CDR3nt: TGTGCCAGCAGTCAGACCCGGGACAGGTTGTCACCCCTCCACTTT
CDR3aa: CASSQTRDRLSPLHF

v_gene: TRBV12-3/TRBV12-4
j_gene: TRBJ1-2
abundance: NA
d_gene: NA
CDR3nt: TGTGCCAGCAGGAGAGGCCTGGCGGGGGGCTACACCTTC
CDR3aa: CASRRGLAGGYTF

v_gene: TRBV20-1
j_gene: TRBJ2-3
abundance: NA
d_gene: NA
CDR3nt: TGCAGTGCTAGAGCCCCCAGAAGCGGCACAGATACGCAGTATTTT
CDR3aa: CSARAPRSGTDTQYF

v_gene: TRBV27
j_gene: TRBJ1-5
abundance: NA
d_gene: NA
CDR3nt: TGTGCCAGCAGTTCTCTGCGGGGAGCGTATCAGCCCCAGCATTTT
CDR3aa: CASSSLRGAYQPQHF

v_gene: TRBV29-1
j_gene: TRBJ2-7
abundance: NA
d_gene: NA
CDR3nt: TGCAGCGTTGGTCTGAGGTTTGGGTTCGAGCAGTACTTC
CDR3aa: CSVGLRFGFEQYF

v_gene: TRBV4-2
j_gene: TRBJ2-7
abundance: NA
d_gene: TRBD2
CDR3nt: TGTGCCAGCAGCCATACTAGCGGGGGGGCGGGGGAGCAGTACTTC
CDR3aa: CASSHTSGGAGEQYF

v_gene: TRBV15
j_gene: TRBJ2-1
abundance: few
d_gene: NA
CDR3nt: TGTGCCACCTCGTATGGAGGGGATGAGCAGTTCTTC
CDR3aa: CATSYGGDEQFF

v_gene: TRBV20-1
j_gene: TRBJ1-1
abundance: many
d_gene: NA
CDR3nt: TGCAGTGCCGCCACACAGGGTGCTGCTTTCTTT
CDR3aa: CSAATQGAAFF

v_gene: TRBV4-3
j_gene: TRBJ1-4
abundance: NA
d_gene: NA
CDR3nt: TGCGCCAGCAGCCAAGGGGTAATGGGGTACAATGAAAAACTGTTTTTT
CDR3aa: CASSQGVMGYNEKLFF

v_gene: TRBV28
j_gene: TRBJ2-1
abundance: NA
d_gene: TRBD2
CDR3nt: TGTGCCAGCAGAGAGGTGCTAGCGGGCCACCGTGAGCAGTTCTTC
CDR3aa: CASREVLAGHREQFF

v_gene: TRBV12-3/TRBV12-4
j_gene: TRBJ2-5
abundance: few
d_gene: NA
CDR3nt: TGTGCCAGCAGTTTAGGTACCGAGTACCAAGAGACCCAGTACTTC
CDR3aa: CASSLGTEYQETQYF

v_gene: TRBV11-2
j_gene: TRBJ2-3
abundance: NA
d_gene: TRBD2
CDR3nt: TGTGCCAGCAGCGTCCGGGCCCTGGCTAGCGGGGGGACGGATACGCAGTATTTT
CDR3aa: CASSVRALASGGTDTQYF

v_gene: TRBV18
j_gene: TRBJ1-6
abundance: NA
d_gene: NA
CDR3nt: TGTGCCAGCTCACCGGGTTATGGGCGAGGTGGTTCACCCCTCCACTTT
CDR3aa: CASSPGYGRGGSPLHF

v_gene: TRBV5-4
j_gene: TRBJ1-1
abundance: NA
d_gene: NA
CDR3nt: TGTGCCAGCAGCTTTGTCTGGGACACTGAAGCTTTCTTT
CDR3aa: CASSFVWDTEAFF

v_gene: TRBV20-1
j_gene: TRBJ2-7
abundance: NA
d_gene: NA
CDR3nt: TGCAGTGCTAGGGGAGACGCCGTGGGCTCCTACGAGCAGTACTTC
CDR3aa: CSARGDAVGSYEQYF

v_gene: TRBV20-1
j_gene: TRBJ2-3
abundance: NA
d_gene: TRBD2
CDR3nt: TGCAGTGCTCAGACTAGCGATTACACAGATACGCAGTATTTT
CDR3aa: CSAQTSDYTDTQYF